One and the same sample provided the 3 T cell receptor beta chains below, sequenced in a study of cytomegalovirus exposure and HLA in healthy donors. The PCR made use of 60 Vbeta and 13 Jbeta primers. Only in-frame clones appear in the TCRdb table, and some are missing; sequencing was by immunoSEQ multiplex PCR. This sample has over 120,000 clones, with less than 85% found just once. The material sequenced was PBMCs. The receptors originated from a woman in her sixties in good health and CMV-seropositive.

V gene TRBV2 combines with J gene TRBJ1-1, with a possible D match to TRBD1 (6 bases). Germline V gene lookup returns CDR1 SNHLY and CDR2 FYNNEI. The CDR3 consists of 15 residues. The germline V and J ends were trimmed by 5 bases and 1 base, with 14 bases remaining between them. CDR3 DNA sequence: TGTGCCAGCAGTCTCGCCGGGACATCGAACACTGAAGCTTTCTTT. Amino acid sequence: CASSLAGTSNTEAFF.

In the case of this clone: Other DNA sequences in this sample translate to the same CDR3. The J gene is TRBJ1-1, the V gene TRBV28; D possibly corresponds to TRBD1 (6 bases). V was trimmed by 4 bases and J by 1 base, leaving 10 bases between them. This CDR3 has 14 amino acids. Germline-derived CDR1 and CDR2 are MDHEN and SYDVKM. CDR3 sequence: CASSSPGQNTEAFF. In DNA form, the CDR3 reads TGTGCCAGCAGTTCGCCGGGACAGAACACTGAAGCTTTCTTT.

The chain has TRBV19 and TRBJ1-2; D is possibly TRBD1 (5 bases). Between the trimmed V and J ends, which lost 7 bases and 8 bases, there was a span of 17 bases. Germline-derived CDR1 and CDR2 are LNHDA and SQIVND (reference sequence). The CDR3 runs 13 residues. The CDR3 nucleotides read TGTGCCAGTAACGTGGACAAGCGATCGGGCTACACCTTC. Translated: CASNVDKRSGYTF.